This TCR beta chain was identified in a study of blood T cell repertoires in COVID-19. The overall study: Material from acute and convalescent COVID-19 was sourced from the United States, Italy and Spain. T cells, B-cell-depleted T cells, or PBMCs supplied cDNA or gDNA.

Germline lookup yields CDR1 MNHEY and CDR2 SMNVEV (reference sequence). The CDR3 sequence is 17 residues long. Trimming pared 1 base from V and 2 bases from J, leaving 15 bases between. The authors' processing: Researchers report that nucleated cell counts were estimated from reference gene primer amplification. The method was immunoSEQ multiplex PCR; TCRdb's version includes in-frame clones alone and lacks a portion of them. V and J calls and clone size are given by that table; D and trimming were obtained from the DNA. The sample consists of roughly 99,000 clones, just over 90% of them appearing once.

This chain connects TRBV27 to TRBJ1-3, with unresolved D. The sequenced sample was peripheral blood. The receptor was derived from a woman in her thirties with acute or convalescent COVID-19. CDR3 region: CASSLFTPGGAGNTIYF. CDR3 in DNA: TGTGCCAGCAGTTTATTCACGCCGGGAGGCGCTGGAAACACCATATATTTT.